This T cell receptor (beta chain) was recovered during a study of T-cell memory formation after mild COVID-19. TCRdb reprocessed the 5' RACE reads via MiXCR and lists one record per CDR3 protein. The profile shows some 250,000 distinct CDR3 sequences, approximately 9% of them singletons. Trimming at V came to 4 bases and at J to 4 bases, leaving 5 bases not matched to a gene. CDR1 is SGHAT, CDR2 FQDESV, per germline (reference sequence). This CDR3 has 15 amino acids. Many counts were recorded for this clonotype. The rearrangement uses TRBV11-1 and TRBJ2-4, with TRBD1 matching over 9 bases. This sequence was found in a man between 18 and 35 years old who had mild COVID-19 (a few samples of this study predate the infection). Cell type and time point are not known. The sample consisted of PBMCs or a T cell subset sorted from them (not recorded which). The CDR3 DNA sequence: TGTGCCAGCAGCTCCTCACAGGGGGCGAAAAACATTCAGTACTTC. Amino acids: CASSSSQGAKNIQYF. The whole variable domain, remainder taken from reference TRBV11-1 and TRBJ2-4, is EAEVAQSPRYKITEKSQAVAFWCDPISGHATLYWYRQILGQGPELLVQFQDESVVDDSQLPKDRFSAERLKGVDSTLKIQPAELGDSAMYLCASSSSQGAKNIQYFGAGTRLSVL.